Here is one T cell receptor beta chain with its context. All patients relapsed after autologous stem cell transplantation, and brentuximab vedotin exposure varied. Produced via immunoSEQ multiplex PCR; TCRdb's table is partial and in-frame only. The table lists about 110,000 clones, approximately 90% of them singletons. The CDR3 has 14 residues. V gave up 5 bases and J gave up 7 bases; unmatched junction bases: 7. The germline gives CDR1 SGHTA, CDR2 FQGNSA. The sample belongs to a study of PD-1 blockade in classical Hodgkin lymphoma. The sample here was peripheral blood mononuclear cells (PBMCs), taken before the second cycle of nivolumab. This chain connects TRBV7-2 to TRBJ2-1; 8 bases align to TRBD1. The source of this sequence is a human donor with classical Hodgkin lymphoma. In nucleotides, the CDR3 is TGTGCCAGCAGCCACGGACAGGGTGGGAATGAGCAGTTCTTC. Translated, it gives CASSHGQGGNEQFF.